These 27 T cell receptor beta chains share one sample of origin, sequenced in a study of cytomegalovirus exposure and HLA in healthy donors. The data were produced by immunoSEQ multiplex PCR, yet TCRdb's version contains in-frame clones alone and is incomplete. The data show hundreds of thousands of clones, 80% to 90% seen once. Sample: PBMCs. Receptors originate from a woman younger than 35 in good health and CMV-seronegative.

This sequence joins TRBV19 and TRBJ2-5, with 14 bases matching TRBD2. Germline CDR1 reads LNHDA; CDR2 reads SQIVND (reference sequence). This CDR3 is built from 16 residues. The ends lost 5 bases at V and 1 base at J; junction bases unmatched: 3. CDR3 nucleotide sequence: TGTGCCAGTAGTCGGACTAGCGGGGGGCCCCAAGAGACCCAGTACTTC. Protein product: CASSRTSGGPQETQYF.

The chain couples TRBV6-1 to TRBJ2-1; 12 bases match TRBD1. CDR1 and CDR2 (germline): MNHNS, SASEGT. The CDR3 loop spans 15 amino acids. Trimming at V came to 3 bases and at J to 7 bases, leaving 4 bases not matched to a gene. Here the CDR3 DNA reads TGTGCCAGCAGTGACCGGGACAGGGGGCGTAATGAGCAGTTCTTC. Residues: CASSDRDRGRNEQFF.

The rearrangement links TRBV9 to TRBJ2-3; TRBD2 matches at 7 bases. Trimming at V came to 4 bases and at J to 2 bases, leaving 7 bases not matched to a gene. Germline V gene sequence: CDR1 SGDLS, CDR2 YYNGEE. The CDR3 runs 15 residues. CDR3 amino acids: CASSNSLAVTDTQYF. In nucleotides, the CDR3 is TGTGCCAGCAGCAACAGTCTAGCGGTCACAGATACGCAGTATTTT.

This sequence joins TRBV5-1 and TRBJ1-1; a possible D gene is TRBD1 (6 bases). V was clipped by 4 bases and J by 2 bases, with 15 bases between them. The germline CDR1 and CDR2 sequences are SGHRS and YFSETQ. The CDR3 is 15 amino acids. CDR3 sequence: CASSPAGGTNTEAFF. In nucleotides, the CDR3 is TGCGCCAGCAGCCCAGCTGGGGGCACTAACACTGAAGCTTTCTTT.

The V and J genes are TRBV27 and TRBJ1-2; 9 bases are a match to TRBD1. In germline, CDR1 is MNHEY, CDR2 SMNVEV (reference sequence). V was pared by 5 bases and J by 8 bases, with 6 bases of the junction left unmatched. The CDR3 loop spans 13 amino acids. The CDR3 reads CASSPRTGVGYTF. The CDR3 nucleotides read TGTGCCAGCAGTCCTAGGACAGGGGTCGGCTACACCTTC.

This sequence joins TRBV19 and TRBJ1-6; TRBD1 is a possible D gene (6 bases). The germline V gene encodes CDR1 LNHDA and CDR2 SQIVND (reference sequence). V lost 5 bases to trimming and J lost 5 bases, with 10 bases between them. The CDR3 contains 14 residues. In DNA, the CDR3 is TGTGCCAGTAGTCTGGGGGCCCATAATTCACCCCTCCACTTT. It specifies CASSLGAHNSPLHF.

This chain joins TRBV6-5 and TRBJ2-1; a possible D gene is TRBD2 (7 bases). V was pared by 0 bases and J by 2 bases, with 8 bases between. This CDR3 has 15 residues. Germline V gene lookup returns CDR1 MNHEY and CDR2 SVGAGI. The CDR3 bases are TGTGCCAGCAGTTACTCGCGGGGGCCCTACAATGAGCAGTTCTTC. Encoded protein: CASSYSRGPYNEQFF.

The chain is built from TRBV18 and TRBJ1-4; 7 nucleotides match TRBD1. Losses at the gene ends were 3 bases for V and 5 bases for J; bases not matched to a gene: 6. CDR1 KGHSH and CDR2 LQKENI come from the germline V gene. The CDR3 sequence is 15 residues long. CDR3 DNA: TGTGCCAGCTCACCTGACAGGGCTCTGAATGAAAAACTGTTTTTT. It encodes CASSPDRALNEKLFF.

This clone was picked up one time. The rearrangement links TRBV5-1 to TRBJ1-4, with D hard to call. Per germline, CDR1 SGHRS and CDR2 YFSETQ. Trimming took off 0 bases at V and 5 bases at J, with 8 bases between the two ends. CDR3 length: 14 amino acids. The CDR3 reads CASSLVGANEKLFF. In nucleotides, the CDR3 is TGCGCCAGCAGCTTGGTTGGAGCAAATGAAAAACTGTTTTTT.

As regards this clone: Other DNA sequences in the sample encode the same CDR3. The J gene is TRBJ2-3, the V gene TRBV19, with D unclear. Trimming cost V 6 bases and J 0 bases, with 4 bases left between them. In germline, CDR1 is LNHDA, CDR2 SQIVND (reference sequence). This CDR3 comprises 12 residues. The CDR3 bases are TGTGCCAGTAGCCTAAGCACAGATACGCAGTATTTT. This gives the protein CASSLSTDTQYF.

The chain employs TRBV6-4 and TRBJ2-6; the D gene is possibly TRBD1 (6 bases). There are 14 residues in the CDR3. V was trimmed by 5 bases and J by 3 bases, leaving 8 bases between them. In germline, CDR1 is MRHNA, CDR2 SNTAGT. CDR3 nucleotides: TGTGCCAGCAGTACAGGGTTTGGGGCCAACGTCCTGACTTTC. Its translation: CASSTGFGANVLTF.

The rearrangement uses TRBV29-1 and TRBJ2-2; TRBD1 matches at 10 bases. The CDR3 covers 14 residues. Per germline, CDR1 SQVTM and CDR2 ANQGSEA. Unmatched junction bases numbered 9, after V lost 7 bases and J lost 7 bases. The CDR3 protein is CSAPTGGIGGELFF. The DNA for the CDR3 is TGCAGCGCACCGACAGGGGGCATTGGCGGGGAGCTGTTTTTT.

The V gene is TRBV2, the J gene TRBJ2-5; D perhaps matches TRBD2 (7 bases). Germline CDR1 reads SNHLY; CDR2 reads FYNNEI. V dropped 7 bases and J dropped 4 bases, with 22 bases sitting between them. This CDR3 region has 16 residues. CDR3 sequence reads: CASKAGAPKAGETQYF. The CDR3 DNA follows: TGTGCCAGCAAGGCGGGGGCGCCCAAGGCTGGAGAGACCCAGTACTTC.

The genes are TRBV28 and TRBJ2-7; 11 bases fit TRBD2. After removal of 6 bases from V and 4 bases from J, the junction contained 11 bases not matched to a gene. This CDR3 is built from 16 residues. The germline V gene has CDR1 MDHEN and CDR2 SYDVKM. Here the CDR3 DNA reads TGTGCCAGCAGCGTGGGAGGAATAGCGGGAGGGTACGAGCAGTACTTC. Translated, it gives CASSVGGIAGGYEQYF.

This chain uses TRBV30 with TRBJ1-2; D unclear. Between the trimmed V and J ends, which lost 3 bases and 4 bases, there was a span of 15 bases. CDR3 length equals 14 residues. CDR1 and CDR2 from the germline V gene are GTSNPN and SVGIG (reference sequence). The CDR3 reads CAWRGSGMGYGYTF. For the CDR3, the DNA is TGTGCCTGGAGAGGATCGGGGATGGGCTATGGCTACACCTTC.

This clone has only a few counts. In the same sample, other DNA sequences code for this CDR3. This sequence joins TRBV30 and TRBJ2-7, with a possible D match to TRBD1 (5 bases). The V and J ends lost 5 bases and 3 bases respectively, with 8 bases between them. Germline CDR1 reads GTSNPN; CDR2 reads SVGIG (reference sequence). The length of the CDR3 is 11 residues. The CDR3 is CAWGAVYEQYF. For the CDR3, the DNA is TGTGCCTGGGGGGCAGTCTACGAGCAGTACTTC.

The rearrangement joins TRBV5-1 to TRBJ1-2, with D possibly matching TRBD1 (6 bases). Germline assignment: CDR1 SGHRS and CDR2 YFSETQ. V was trimmed by 1 base and J by 3 bases, leaving 19 bases between them. The CDR3 is made up of 17 amino acids. CDR3 in amino acids: CASSLTGSRIIDYGYTF. As DNA, the CDR3 is TGCGCCAGCAGCTTGACAGGGTCCCGAATTATTGACTATGGCTACACCTTC.

This chain uses TRBV6-1 with TRBJ2-1; possible D gene TRBD2, 6 bases. V was pared by 2 bases and J by 6 bases, with 17 bases between. The CDR3 length is 16 residues. Germline V gives CDR1 MNHNS, CDR2 SASEGT. Here the CDR3 DNA reads TGTGCCAGCAGTGAACCCCCGGGGCGGGGTCCCAATGAGCAGTTCTTC. Translation: CASSEPPGRGPNEQFF.

V is TRBV4-1 and J is TRBJ2-3; D is unresolved. Germline CDR1 MGHRA, CDR2 YSYEKL. V shed 4 bases and J shed 0 bases, with 11 bases lying between them. The CDR3 covers 15 residues. This CDR3 reads CASSPRSTSTDTQYF. The CDR3 region has the DNA TGCGCCAGCAGCCCCCGGAGTACTAGCACAGATACGCAGTATTTT.

V is TRBV5-4 and J is TRBJ2-5, with 13 nucleotides matching TRBD2. This CDR3 is 15 amino acids long. The V gene end was trimmed by 4 bases and the J gene end by 4 bases; junction bases not matched to a gene: 4. The germline gives CDR1 SGHNT, CDR2 YYREEE (reference sequence). The CDR3 region is CASSPGLAGIETQYF. The CDR3 nucleotides read TGTGCCAGCAGCCCGGGACTAGCGGGGATAGAGACCCAGTACTTC.

The rearrangement joins TRBV11-3 to TRBJ2-5; D perhaps matches TRBD2 (5 bases). The CDR3 is 15 residues long. V was clipped by 0 bases and J by 0 bases, with 8 bases between them. The germline gives CDR1 SGHNT, CDR2 YENEEA. The DNA for the CDR3 is TGTGCCAGCAGCTTAGATCGGGGTAACCAAGAGACCCAGTACTTC. Its translation is CASSLDRGNQETQYF.

This clone appeared a single time. The chain employs TRBV28 and TRBJ1-2; D gene ambiguous. The CDR3 is 13 amino acids. CDR1 is MDHEN and CDR2 is SYDVKM in the germline V gene. Trimming pared 5 bases from V and 3 bases from J, leaving 10 bases between. The CDR3 is CASSLRRDYGYTF. Here the CDR3 DNA reads TGTGCCAGCAGTCTCAGACGGGACTATGGCTACACCTTC.

CDR3 nucleotide sequence: TGCAGCGCCTTAGAGATCCAAGAGACCCAGTACTTC. It encodes CSALEIQETQYF. The rearrangement links TRBV29-1 to TRBJ2-5; D ambiguous. CDR3 length: 12 amino acids. CDR1 SQVTM and CDR2 ANQGSEA come from the germline V gene. Trimming shortened V by 7 bases and J by 1 base, and 10 bases separated the two germline ends.

The rearrangement joins TRBV5-6 to TRBJ2-1, with 7 bases fitting TRBD1. The ends lost 2 bases at V and 7 bases at J; junction bases unmatched: 12. CDR1 is SGHDT, CDR2 YYEEEE, per germline. CDR3 length: 16 residues. DNA of the CDR3: TGTGCCAGCAGCTTCAGGGGGACCGATCCTGGGAATGAGCAGTTCTTC. The encoded protein is CASSFRGTDPGNEQFF.

The V and J genes are TRBV7-9 and TRBJ2-2, with TRBD2 matching over 13 bases. V shed 5 bases and J 6 bases; nucleotides not matched to a gene: 9. The germline V gene encodes CDR1 SEHNR and CDR2 FQNEAQ (reference sequence). The CDR3 spans 17 residues. The CDR3 region is CASSTRTSGRGSGELFF. Here the CDR3 DNA reads TGTGCCAGCAGCACCAGGACTAGCGGGAGAGGGTCCGGGGAGCTGTTTTTT.

The rearrangement links TRBV5-1 to TRBJ2-3; tentatively, D is TRBD1 (6 bases). CDR3 length equals 15 residues. The V end was cut by 5 bases, the J end by 5 bases, with 18 bases between. CDR1 is SGHRS and CDR2 is YFSETQ in the germline V gene. CDR3 sequence (DNA): TGCGCCAGCAGGAGTTCCGGGACAAATTTAGATACGCAGTATTTT. It specifies CASRSSGTNLDTQYF.

The rearrangement joins TRBV6-1 to TRBJ1-4; D is uncertain. V shed 5 bases and J shed 0 bases, with 10 bases lying between them. Germline V gene sequence: CDR1 MNHNS, CDR2 SASEGT. The CDR3 totals 15 residues. The CDR3 region has the DNA TGTGCCAGCAGTCTAACCCATGCAACTAATGAAAAACTGTTTTTT. It encodes CASSLTHATNEKLFF.